The T cell receptor beta chain described here comes from a study of Ad26.COV2.S vaccination and SARS-CoV-2 variants. Whole-study results and caveats: Breadth measured for non-spike TCRs was similar across vaccine and placebo recipients. Total T cell responses, in the TCR breadth and depth analyses, may have been underestimated.

Profiled with immunoSEQ multiplex PCR; TCRdb holds only in-frame clones, not every one. The sample carries 250,000 to 300,000 clones, around 87% recorded once. With respect to this clone: As yet, its antigen is unknown.

Treatment: approximately 18 received Ad26.COV2.S at low or high dose, single or two shots; about 5 received placebo; per-sample allocation not given. It was on day 63 after the first vaccine or placebo injection that samples were taken. An Ad26 vector carrying the Wuhan-strain SARS-CoV-2 spike served as the vaccine. The length of the CDR3 is 15 residues. V dropped 3 bases and J dropped 0 bases, with 11 bases sitting between them. Germline V gene data show CDR1 as SNHLY and CDR2 as FYNNEI. V usage is TRBV2 and J usage is TRBJ1-1; a possible D gene is TRBD1 (5 bases). The TCR comes from a person between 18 and 65 years old who received the Ad26.COV2.S COVID-19 vaccine or a placebo. Sequencing used peripheral blood, obtained in a trial of Ad26.COV2.S vaccine versus placebo. CDR3 loop: CASSDIGTMNTEAFF. Written as DNA, the CDR3 is TGTGCCAGCAGTGATATAGGGACCATGAACACTGAAGCTTTCTTT.